These T cell receptor beta chains were read from a single sample in a study of cytomegalovirus exposure and HLA in healthy donors. TCRdb's copy holds only in-frame clones and misses some; the assay was immunoSEQ multiplex PCR. The data show 160,000 or so clones, with about 79% seen just once and 6% to 7% held by the top ten. Sequencing used PBMCs. The receptors derive from a man aged 35-49 years in good health and CMV-seropositive. Both conserved end residues are part of each CDR3. The order of the fields is V gene, CDR3 length, clone size, J gene, D gene, CDR3 DNA, CDR3 protein. D genes are given only for firm matches. Clone size is stated in some rows and not others, as once, few, many or a class when expanded.

>TRBV4-2|15|-|TRBJ2-5|TRBD2
TGTGCCAGCAGCGCCGAAGGACTAGCTATGGAGACCCAGTACTTC
CASSAEGLAMETQYF
>TRBV5-5|14|-|TRBJ1-3|TRBD1
TGTGCCAGCAGCTCAGGGGGTTTGGGAAACACCATATATTTT
CASSSGGLGNTIYF
>TRBV9|15|-|TRBJ1-4|-
TGTGCCAGCAGCGTAGGGTTACAGTATAATGAAAAACTGTTTTTT
CASSVGLQYNEKLFF
>TRBV10-1|17|-|TRBJ2-3|TRBD1
TGCGCCAGCATTACTGGACAGGGACAATTTTACACAGATACGCAGTATTTT
CASITGQGQFYTDTQYF
>TRBV9|15|-|TRBJ1-1|TRBD1
TGTGCCAGCAGCCTAGGAGGACAGGGGGCCACTGAAGCTTTCTTT
CASSLGGQGATEAFF
>TRBV9|13|few|TRBJ1-2|-
TGTGCCAGCAGGGGGGCAATTAACTATGGCTACACCTTC
CASRGAINYGYTF
>TRBV5-6|15|-|TRBJ1-1|-
TGTGCCAGCAGCTTACTACCGGGTCATAACACTGAAGCTTTCTTT
CASSLLPGHNTEAFF
>TRBV10-3|16|once|TRBJ2-1|TRBD2
TGTGCCATCAGTGAACTCGGGAGGAGCTCCTACAATGAGCAGTTCTTC
CAISELGRSSYNEQFF
>TRBV11-2|13|-|TRBJ2-7|TRBD2
TGTGCCAGAGGACTAGCGGGGTCCTACGAGCAGTACTTC
CARGLAGSYEQYF
>TRBV29-1|15|-|TRBJ2-1|-
TGCAGCGTTTTTGGGGGGGGCTTCTCCTACAATGAGCAGTTCTTC
CSVFGGGFSYNEQFF
>TRBV9|14|-|TRBJ2-1|-
TGTGCCAGCAGCGCCGGGGAAGTGTACAATGAGCAGTTCTTC
CASSAGEVYNEQFF
>TRBV5-1|14|-|TRBJ2-7|-
TGCGCCAGCAGCTCCTCATCACGGATAGGAGGGCAGTACTTC
CASSSSSRIGGQYF
>TRBV4-1|12|few|TRBJ2-2|TRBD2
TGCGCCAGCCGGGGGGGCACCGGGGAGCTGTTTTTT
CASRGGTGELFF
>TRBV5-6|16|-|TRBJ2-2|-
TGTGCCAGCAGCTTTATACCGCAGGCGCACGGCGGGGAGCTGTTTTTT
CASSFIPQAHGGELFF
>TRBV7-2|14|-|TRBJ2-5|TRBD1
TGTGCCAGCAGCCGAGGGACAGAGCAAGAGACCCAGTACTTC
CASSRGTEQETQYF
>TRBV7-8|16|-|TRBJ2-3|TRBD1
TGTGCCAGCAGCGCCCTGCAAAGGGGGCGGACAGATACGCAGTATTTT
CASSALQRGRTDTQYF
>TRBV5-1|12|-|TRBJ2-1|-
TGCGCCAGCACCCTAAGCTACAATGAGCAGTTCTTC
CASTLSYNEQFF
>TRBV6-5|13|-|TRBJ1-1|-
TGTGCCAGCAGTTATATGACTAACACTGAAGCTTTCTTT
CASSYMTNTEAFF
>TRBV11-2|16|-|TRBJ2-3|TRBD2
TGTGCCAGCAGCTTACAGGGTAGCGGGGGGGTGGATACGCAGTATTTT
CASSLQGSGGVDTQYF
>TRBV10-1|15|few|TRBJ2-5|TRBD2
TGCGCCAGCAGTCCGAGTCTAGCGGGAGGAGAGACCCAGTACTTC
CASSPSLAGGETQYF
>TRBV11-3|18|-|TRBJ2-1|TRBD2
TGTGCCAGCAGCTTAGGGACTAGCGGAAGTTCCTCCTACAATGAGCAGTTCTTC
CASSLGTSGSSSYNEQFF
>TRBV15|15|once|TRBJ2-3|-
TGTGCCACCAACCCCCGGGGGGCGAGAGGAGATACGCAGTATTTT
CATNPRGARGDTQYF
>TRBV4-2|14|-|TRBJ1-2|-
TGTGCCAGCAGCACTCGGACAGATAACTATGGCTACACCTTC
CASSTRTDNYGYTF
>TRBV19|16|-|TRBJ2-1|-
TGTGCCAGTAGTATACGGGCAGGGGGAGGCTACAATGAGCAGTTCTTC
CASSIRAGGGYNEQFF
>TRBV7-9|17|few|TRBJ2-4|TRBD2
TGTGCCAGCAGCTTGGGTATTGGAGCGGGAGAAGGAAACATTCAGTACTTC
CASSLGIGAGEGNIQYF